Described below is a single T cell receptor beta chain sequence and its context. What it binds is unknown. Negative isolation yielded CD4+ and CD8+ T cells, and FACS enriched TEMRA cells. The data originate from a study of CD8 T cells in Susac syndrome. Findings and caveats of the study: Clonal expansion was absent from the CD4+ T cell repertoires in Susac syndrome.

Germline V gene lookup returns CDR1 SGHRS and CDR2 YFSETQ. V was cut by 4 bases and J by 1 base, with 23 bases left in between. This CDR3 comprises 18 residues. Reverse transcription of about 0.5 to 1 ug RNA used random hexamers. Each CDR3 protein is one row after TCRdb ran MiXCR on the immunoSEQ multiplex PCR reads. The sample has more than 200,000 distinct CDR3 sequences, about 95% seen once. The chain is built from TRBV5-1 and TRBJ1-1; D uncertain. Sequenced: CD4+ T cells from PBMCs. This sequence was found in a human donor with Susac syndrome. For the CDR3, the DNA is TGCGCCAGCAGCCCTGCCCCCTCGGGTCGAGGCTCGAACACTGAAGCTTTCTTT. Translated, it gives CASSPAPSGRGSNTEAFF.